A selection of T cell receptor beta chains follows, all from one sample in a study of OX40 agonist ivuxolimab in advanced cancers. Here immunoSEQ multiplex PCR was the method, and the copy in TCRdb shows in-frame clones only, minus some. The table lists tens of thousands of clones, about four fifths of them singletons. The sample in question was CD4+ or CD8+ T cells sorted from blood, obtained in a trial of the OX40 agonist ivuxolimab. The receptors here all came from an adult with an advanced solid tumor such as melanoma, head and neck, liver or kidney cancer. Both conserved end residues are part of each CDR3. A D gene is named only where the DNA matches it firmly. Clone sizes are given selectively: once, few, many, or a class where the clone is expanded.

v_call	d_call	j_call	clone_size	cdr3_aa	cdr3_nt
TRBV2	-	TRBJ1-2	-	CASLGGGWSYTF	TGTGCCAGCCTGGGGGGTGGTTGGAGCTACACCTTC
TRBV15	-	TRBJ1-2	-	CATSRDVGGNGYTF	TGTGCCACCAGCAGAGATGTAGGGGGTAATGGCTACACCTTC
TRBV19	-	TRBJ2-7	-	CASSRGSEQYF	TGTGCCAGTAGTAGAGGGAGCGAGCAGTACTTC
TRBV7-3	-	TRBJ1-2	-	CASSLMEGDLTGYTF	TGTGCCAGCAGCTTAATGGAGGGGGACCTGACGGGCTACACCTTC
TRBV28	-	TRBJ2-7	few	CASSSRGSEQYF	TGTGCCAGCAGTTCCCGGGGGTCCGAGCAGTACTTC
TRBV19	-	TRBJ2-1	-	CASSDLGLSAGNEQFF	TGTGCCAGTAGCGACTTGGGACTTAGTGCCGGCAATGAGCAGTTCTTC
TRBV4-3	-	TRBJ2-3	-	CASSQERGDTQYF	TGCGCCAGCAGCCAAGAGCGTGGAGATACGCAGTATTTT
TRBV7-9	-	TRBJ1-1	-	CASSATSRVTEAFF	TGTGCCAGCAGCGCTACCAGCAGAGTGACTGAAGCTTTCTTT
TRBV5-1	-	TRBJ1-6	few	CASSLAGPPSPLHF	TGCGCCAGCAGCTTGGCGGGGCCTCCTTCACCCCTCCACTTT
TRBV5-4	TRBD2	TRBJ2-5	-	CASSQAPGEGLKTQYF	TGTGCCAGCAGCCAGGCCCCGGGGGAGGGGTTGAAGACCCAGTACTTC
TRBV4-2	-	TRBJ1-3	-	CASSQEFYGAGGNTIYF	TGTGCCAGCAGCCAAGAGTTTTATGGGGCCGGAGGAAACACCATATATTTT
TRBV23-1	-	TRBJ1-2	few	CASRSWCGYTF	TGCGCCAGCCGCTCATGGTGTGGCTACACCTTC
TRBV7-9	TRBD1	TRBJ2-7	-	CASSPVQGAGQYF	TGTGCCAGCAGCCCGGTACAGGGGGCTGGGCAGTACTTC
TRBV27	-	TRBJ2-7	-	CASSFRGAQYEQYF	TGTGCCAGCAGTTTCAGGGGCGCGCAATACGAGCAGTACTTC
TRBV5-1	-	TRBJ1-2	-	CASSLAVGGEGGYTF	TGCGCCAGCAGCTTGGCCGTAGGTGGGGAAGGCGGCTACACCTTC
TRBV5-4	TRBD1	TRBJ1-4	-	CASGSQGATNEKLFF	TGTGCCAGCGGCTCACAGGGGGCAACTAATGAAAAACTGTTTTTT
TRBV19	-	TRBJ1-2	-	CASSIRSGYTF	TGTGCCAGTAGTATAAGGTCTGGCTACACCTTC
TRBV2	-	TRBJ2-7	-	CASSEQRQPSGEQYF	TGTGCCAGCAGTGAACAGAGACAACCCTCGGGGGAGCAGTACTTC
TRBV11-3	TRBD1	TRBJ1-5	-	CASSLGGGNQPQHF	TGTGCCAGCAGCTTAGGAGGGGGCAACCAGCCCCAGCATTTT
TRBV6-5	-	TRBJ1-1	-	CASSYSTVAGDAFF	TGTGCCAGCAGTTACTCCACGGTTGCAGGGGATGCTTTCTTT
TRBV5-8	-	TRBJ2-7	-	CASIGSHEQYF	TGTGCCAGCATTGGATCCCACGAGCAGTACTTC
TRBV2	-	TRBJ2-1	-	CASSERLGTFPPEQFF	TGTGCCAGCAGTGAACGTTTGGGGACCTTCCCCCCTGAGCAGTTCTTC
TRBV30	TRBD1	TRBJ2-7	-	CAWSGEPGTGGMYEQYF	TGTGCCTGGAGTGGGGAGCCAGGGACAGGGGGTATGTACGAGCAGTACTTC
TRBV2	TRBD2	TRBJ2-1	-	CASRISGGAYNEQFF	TGTGCCAGCAGGATAAGCGGGGGGGCCTACAATGAGCAGTTCTTC
TRBV9	TRBD2	TRBJ2-2	-	CASSALAGTNTGELFF	TGTGCCAGCAGCGCACTAGCGGGGACGAACACCGGGGAGCTGTTTTTT
TRBV5-5	-	TRBJ1-2	-	CASSQDRANYGYTF	TGTGCCAGCAGCCAGGACAGAGCTAACTATGGCTACACCTTC
TRBV18	-	TRBJ1-2	-	CASSPVGTDSLNYGYTF	TGTGCCAGCTCACCAGTCGGCACAGACTCATTAAACTATGGCTACACCTTC
TRBV6-6	-	TRBJ2-1	once	CASSYRVDEQFF	TGTGCCAGCAGTTACCGGGTGGATGAGCAGTTCTTC
TRBV5-4	-	TRBJ1-4	-	CASSLDLANEKLFF	TGTGCCAGCAGCTTGGACCTAGCTAATGAAAAACTGTTTTTT
TRBV30	-	TRBJ1-5	few	CAWSEGGLQPQHF	TGTGCCTGGAGTGAGGGGGGATTGCAGCCCCAGCATTTT
TRBV30	-	TRBJ2-7	-	CAWSASSYEQYF	TGTGCCTGGAGCGCCAGCTCCTACGAGCAGTACTTC
TRBV4-2	-	TRBJ2-1	-	CASSQGSNEQFF	TGTGCCAGCAGCCAAGGAAGCAATGAGCAGTTCTTC
TRBV4-1	-	TRBJ2-7	-	CASSQAPGDLYEQYF	TGCGCCAGCAGCCAAGCACCAGGGGATCTATACGAGCAGTACTTC
TRBV6-4	TRBD1	TRBJ1-2	-	CARGNRGRPYGYTF	TGTGCCAGGGGGAACAGGGGGCGGCCCTATGGCTACACCTTC
TRBV4-1	TRBD1	TRBJ2-7	-	CASSQPGQPNEQYF	TGCGCCAGCAGCCAACCGGGACAGCCCAATGAGCAGTACTTC
TRBV7-2	-	TRBJ2-3	-	CASSAYGSTDTQYF	TGTGCCAGCAGCGCCTACGGGTCCACAGATACGCAGTATTTT
TRBV6-6	-	TRBJ2-7	-	CASSYGWGRYEQYF	TGTGCCAGCAGTTACGGCTGGGGGCGTTACGAGCAGTACTTC
TRBV27	-	TRBJ2-1	once	CATRGSSYNEQFF	TGTGCCACCAGGGGTAGTTCCTACAATGAGCAGTTCTTC
TRBV28	TRBD1	TRBJ2-7	-	CASSLGGQGRHEQYF	TGTGCCAGCAGTTTAGGGGGACAGGGGAGGCACGAGCAGTACTTC
TRBV9	TRBD2	TRBJ2-2	-	CASSVAAGGLGTGELFF	TGTGCCAGCAGCGTAGCAGCGGGAGGGTTGGGCACCGGGGAGCTGTTTTTT
TRBV14	-	TRBJ2-7	few	CASSQDRRVTRQYF	TGTGCCAGCAGCCAAGACAGGAGGGTAACCCGGCAGTACTTC
TRBV7-2	TRBD1	TRBJ2-2	-	CASSLGGQGATGELFF	TGTGCCAGCAGCTTGGGCGGACAGGGGGCGACCGGGGAGCTGTTTTTT
TRBV15	-	TRBJ2-2	-	CATSGDRSGELFF	TGTGCCACCAGCGGAGACCGGTCCGGGGAGCTGTTTTTT
TRBV29-1	TRBD1	TRBJ1-2	-	CSVERDRNYGYTF	TGCAGCGTTGAACGGGACAGAAACTATGGCTACACCTTC
TRBV7-7	-	TRBJ1-2	-	CASNGDGYTF	TGTGCCAGCAACGGAGATGGCTACACCTTC
TRBV4-1	-	TRBJ2-1	-	CASSQENGDREQFF	TGCGCCAGCAGCCAAGAAAATGGTGATCGTGAGCAGTTCTTC
TRBV5-1	TRBD2	TRBJ2-1	-	CASSSVISGSNEQFF	TGCGCCAGCAGCTCCGTTATTAGCGGGAGCAATGAGCAGTTCTTC
TRBV28	-	TRBJ2-5	-	CASSYGYLGEQYF	TGTGCCAGCAGTTACGGGTATTTGGGAGAGCAGTACTTC
TRBV7-3	-	TRBJ1-6	-	CASSPDGPNSPLHF	TGTGCCAGCAGCCCCGACGGTCCGAATTCACCCCTCCACTTT
TRBV5-6	-	TRBJ2-2	-	CASSSKPVRPGELFF	TGTGCCAGCAGCTCCAAACCAGTTCGGCCCGGGGAGCTGTTTTTT
TRBV15	-	TRBJ1-2	-	CATSRDRFSYGYTF	TGTGCCACCAGCAGAGATCGGTTTAGCTATGGCTACACCTTC
TRBV5-1	-	TRBJ1-3	few	CASSSSGVVGNTIYF	TGCGCCAGCAGCTCATCGGGGGTTGTCGGAAACACCATATATTTT
TRBV4-1	-	TRBJ2-1	-	CASSQRRDNEQFF	TGCGCCAGCAGCCAACGGAGAGACAATGAGCAGTTCTTC
TRBV6-6	TRBD1	TRBJ1-2	-	CASSRLQGDGYTF	TGTGCCAGCAGTCGACTTCAGGGGGATGGCTACACCTTC
TRBV5-1	-	TRBJ2-7	-	CASRNPGASYEQYF	TGCGCCAGCAGAAACCCGGGTGCCTCCTACGAGCAGTACTTC